The 3 T cell receptor beta chains reported below all come from one sample, sequenced in a study of blood T cell repertoires in COVID-19. Repertoires were generated with immunoSEQ multiplex PCR, while TCRdb's copy carries only in-frame clones and drops some. The table lists 200,000 to 250,000 clones, around 87% of them singletons. The sequencing input was PBMCs or T cells enriched from blood (not recorded which). The receptors stem from a woman aged 25 to 39 with acute COVID-19.

This clone was recorded only once. V and J are TRBV4-2 and TRBJ2-1; 10 bases agree with TRBD2. Trimming removed 3 bases from V and 14 bases from J; junction bases left unmatched: 13. The CDR3 contains 15 residues. The V gene's germline CDR1 is LGHNA and CDR2 YNFKEQ. CDR3 protein: CASSQGAGGPLVEFF. The CDR3 coding sequence is TGTGCCAGCAGCCAGGGAGCGGGGGGGCCACTTGTGGAGTTCTTC.

This sequence joins TRBV18 and TRBJ1-2, with D perhaps TRBD1 (5 bases). CDR3 length equals 14 residues. V was pared by 3 bases and J by 8 bases, with 16 bases between. Germline CDR1 reads KGHSH; CDR2 reads LQKENI. The CDR3 region is CASSPPGSLWGYTF. The CDR3 region has the DNA TGTGCCAGCTCACCGCCAGGGTCGCTATGGGGCTACACCTTC.

The genes are TRBV9 and TRBJ1-6; 11 bases match TRBD1. This CDR3 is built from 14 residues. CDR1 and CDR2 (germline): SGDLS, YYNGEE. The V segment lost 5 bases and the J segment 7 bases; nucleotides outside the gene matches: 2. The CDR3 coding sequence is TGTGCCAGCAGTGGGACAGGGGGGAATTCACCCCTCCACTTT. It is translated as CASSGTGGNSPLHF.